Listed below are T cell receptor beta chains from one sample, sequenced in a study of cytomegalovirus exposure and HLA in healthy donors. Here immunoSEQ multiplex PCR was the method, and the copy in TCRdb shows in-frame clones only, minus some. The table records about 160,000 clones, around four fifths of them present only once. The sample taken for sequencing was PBMCs. Every receptor here comes from a woman between 50 and 59 years old in good health and CMV-seronegative. Both conserved end residues are part of each CDR3. The order of the fields is clone size, D gene, J gene, V gene, CDR3 protein, CDR3 DNA. The D gene is left open where the match is weak. Clone sizes are given selectively: once, few, many, or a class where the clone is expanded.

- - TRBJ1-2 TRBV7-2 CASSLAATAPGGYGYTF TGTGCCAGCAGCTTAGCGGCCACAGCCCCCGGGGGCTATGGCTACACCTTC
once TRBD1 TRBJ1-3 TRBV19 CASSIYPRDRDTGNTIYF TGTGCCAGTAGTATCTATCCCCGGGACAGGGATACTGGAAACACCATATATTTT
- - TRBJ1-2 TRBV10-3 CAISEGIGTNNYGYTF TGTGCCATCAGTGAGGGGATTGGGACAAACAACTATGGCTACACCTTC
- TRBD1 TRBJ2-7 TRBV30 CAWAPGTGVFAEQYF TGTGCCTGGGCCCCGGGGACAGGGGTTTTCGCCGAGCAGTACTTC
- TRBD1 TRBJ2-7 TRBV7-9 CASSPQPGQAFF TGTGCCAGCAGCCCCCAACCGGGACAGGCCTTCTTC
- TRBD1 TRBJ2-2 TRBV9 CASSEPGQGFSGELFF TGTGCCAGCAGCGAACCGGGACAGGGATTCTCCGGGGAGCTGTTTTTT
few TRBD1 TRBJ1-2 TRBV10-3 CAISPTGQGQDYGYTF TGTGCCATCAGCCCCACGGGACAGGGTCAAGACTATGGCTACACCTTC
- - TRBJ2-1 TRBV7-9 CASSPGAGSANEQFF TGTGCCAGCAGCCCCGGGGCGGGGTCCGCCAATGAGCAGTTCTTC
- - TRBJ2-7 TRBV19 CASSRQEAYEQYF TGTGCCAGTAGCAGACAGGAGGCCTACGAGCAGTACTTC
- - TRBJ1-3 TRBV9 CASSVGPDSLSGNTIYF TGTGCCAGCAGCGTGGGACCGGACAGTTTGTCTGGAAACACCATATATTTT
once - TRBJ2-1 TRBV6-1 CASRGAGAYNEQFF TGTGCCAGCAGGGGGGCAGGGGCCTACAATGAGCAGTTCTTC
once - TRBJ2-1 TRBV28 CASSILTGKEQFF TGTGCCAGCAGTATATTGACTGGAAAAGAGCAGTTCTTC
- TRBD2 TRBJ2-7 TRBV27 CASSTGTSGTYYEQYF TGTGCCAGCAGCACCGGGACTAGCGGGACCTATTACGAGCAGTACTTC
few - TRBJ1-2 TRBV4-3 CASSQDPLAYGYTF TGCGCCAGCAGCCAAGACCCTCTGGCCTATGGCTACACCTTC
- - TRBJ2-5 TRBV5-5 CASSIPGGRETQYF TGTGCCAGCAGCATCCCCGGGGGTCGGGAGACCCAGTACTTC
- - TRBJ1-1 TRBV4-3 CASSQDEVGTEAFF TGCGCCAGCAGCCAAGACGAGGTCGGGACTGAAGCTTTCTTT
- - TRBJ2-1 TRBV5-4 CASSLESVYNEQFF TGTGCCAGCAGCTTGGAGTCAGTCTACAATGAGCAGTTCTTC
- - TRBJ1-5 TRBV25-1 CASSEYYRQEPQHF TGTGCCAGCAGTGAATATTACAGGCAAGAGCCCCAGCATTTT
- - TRBJ2-7 TRBV27 CASSRRTTEHLEQYF TGTGCCAGCAGCCGCCGGACTACCGAACATCTCGAGCAGTACTTC
- TRBD1 TRBJ1-5 TRBV2 CASSGRDSEHSNQPQHF TGTGCCAGCAGTGGCCGGGACAGCGAACATAGCAATCAGCCCCAGCATTTT
- - TRBJ2-2 TRBV5-1 CASSLGRNTGELFF TGCGCCAGCAGCTTGGGCAGGAACACCGGGGAGCTGTTTTTT
- - TRBJ1-2 TRBV14 CASNTGLGYGYTF TGTGCCAGCAACACAGGGCTAGGGTACGGCTACACCTTC
- - TRBJ1-5 TRBV27 CASSLWSTSANQPQHF TGTGCCAGCAGTTTATGGTCGACGAGCGCCAATCAGCCCCAGCATTTT
once TRBD1 TRBJ1-1 TRBV6-5 CASSYWQGVAEAFF TGTGCCAGCAGTTACTGGCAGGGGGTTGCTGAAGCTTTCTTT
- TRBD2 TRBJ2-7 TRBV27 CASSYGGAADEQYF TGTGCCAGCAGTTACGGGGGGGCGGCAGACGAGCAGTACTTC
once - TRBJ2-7 TRBV4-2 CASSQDLGPNEQYF TGTGCCAGCAGCCAAGATTTGGGGCCCAACGAGCAGTACTTC
- TRBD2 TRBJ2-1 TRBV4-3 CASSNPRGGYNEQFF TGCGCCAGCAGCAACCCCCGGGGAGGGTACAATGAGCAGTTCTTC
- - TRBJ2-5 TRBV20-1 CSARRAETQYF TGCAGTGCTAGGAGGGCAGAGACCCAGTACTTC
once TRBD1 TRBJ1-1 TRBV19 CASHRGRRSEAFF TGTGCCAGTCACAGGGGGCGAAGAAGTGAAGCTTTCTTT
- TRBD1 TRBJ1-4 TRBV27 CASSLRGSGTGITNEKLFF TGTGCCAGCAGCCTTAGGGGTTCCGGGACAGGCATCACTAATGAAAAACTGTTTTTT
- - TRBJ1-2 TRBV5-4 CASSEQSGVINYGYTF TGTGCCAGCAGCGAACAGTCAGGGGTAATCAACTATGGCTACACCTTC
few - TRBJ2-7 TRBV7-3 CASSVSGTHTYEQYF TGTGCCAGCAGCGTCTCCGGGACACACACCTACGAGCAGTACTTC
- TRBD1 TRBJ1-1 TRBV5-4 CASSPGTGVNTEAFF TGTGCCAGCAGCCCCGGGACAGGCGTGAACACTGAAGCTTTCTTT
few - TRBJ2-7 TRBV6-5 CASSQGSLYEQYF TGTGCCAGCAGTCAGGGGTCCCTTTACGAGCAGTACTTC
- - TRBJ2-1 TRBV7-9 CASSYDRLEQFF TGTGCCAGCAGTTACGACAGGCTTGAGCAGTTCTTC
- TRBD2 TRBJ2-5 TRBV7-2 CASRVAGGTETQYF TGTGCCAGCAGGGTAGCGGGGGGAACAGAGACCCAGTACTTC
- TRBD1 TRBJ1-2 TRBV18 CASSAGQGGYTF TGTGCCAGCTCAGCCGGACAGGGAGGCTACACCTTC
- - TRBJ2-2 TRBV11-2 CASSLASGPGELFF TGTGCCAGCAGCTTAGCAAGCGGTCCCGGGGAGCTGTTTTTT
- TRBD2 TRBJ2-7 TRBV5-1 CASSMTSGGNEQYF TGCGCCAGCAGCATGACTAGCGGGGGGAACGAGCAGTACTTC
- - TRBJ1-5 TRBV28 CASSSTKRGVGAQHF TGTGCCAGCAGTTCAACAAAACGGGGGGTAGGGGCCCAGCATTTT
- - TRBJ1-5 TRBV19 CASSIDHSSPHQPQHF TGTGCCAGTAGTATAGATCACAGTTCCCCACATCAGCCCCAGCATTTT
- - TRBJ2-7 TRBV27 CASSLRQDYEQYF TGTGCCAGCAGTTTACGACAGGACTACGAGCAGTACTTC
- - TRBJ1-2 TRBV7-3 CASSFGVPANYGYTF TGTGCCAGCAGCTTCGGGGTCCCTGCTAACTATGGCTACACCTTC
- TRBD2 TRBJ2-3 TRBV29-1 CSVEGVTSGRADTQYF TGCAGCGTTGAAGGGGTGACTAGCGGGAGAGCAGATACGCAGTATTTT
once TRBD1 TRBJ2-7 TRBV15 CATSSPLLAGGTDYEQYF TGTGCCACCAGCAGCCCTCTTCTGGCAGGGGGTACGGACTACGAGCAGTACTTC
- TRBD1 TRBJ1-1 TRBV7-2 CASSPRQGVWGTEAFF TGTGCCAGCAGCCCTCGACAGGGTGTTTGGGGCACTGAAGCTTTCTTT
- - TRBJ1-1 TRBV5-1 CASSYTTGQYTEAFF TGCGCCAGCAGTTACACTACCGGACAGTACACTGAAGCTTTCTTT
once TRBD2 TRBJ2-7 TRBV4-3 CASSQERALADPYEQYF TGCGCCAGCAGCCAAGAACGCGCACTAGCGGACCCCTACGAGCAGTACTTC
- - TRBJ2-1 TRBV5-1 CASNSRGIYNEQFF TGCGCCAGCAATTCCCGGGGAATCTACAATGAGCAGTTCTTC
- - TRBJ2-7 TRBV27 CASSWGVEQYF TGTGCCAGCAGTTGGGGAGTCGAGCAGTACTTC
- TRBD1 TRBJ1-1 TRBV5-6 CASSLGTGSGTTEAFF TGTGCCAGCAGCTTGGGGACAGGGTCGGGGACCACTGAAGCTTTCTTT
- - TRBJ2-7 TRBV7-3 CASSLNGGYEQYF TGTGCCAGCAGCTTAAACGGTGGCTACGAGCAGTACTTC
- - TRBJ1-1 TRBV9 CASSVAGSGTEAFF TGTGCCAGCAGCGTAGCAGGGTCAGGAACTGAAGCTTTCTTT